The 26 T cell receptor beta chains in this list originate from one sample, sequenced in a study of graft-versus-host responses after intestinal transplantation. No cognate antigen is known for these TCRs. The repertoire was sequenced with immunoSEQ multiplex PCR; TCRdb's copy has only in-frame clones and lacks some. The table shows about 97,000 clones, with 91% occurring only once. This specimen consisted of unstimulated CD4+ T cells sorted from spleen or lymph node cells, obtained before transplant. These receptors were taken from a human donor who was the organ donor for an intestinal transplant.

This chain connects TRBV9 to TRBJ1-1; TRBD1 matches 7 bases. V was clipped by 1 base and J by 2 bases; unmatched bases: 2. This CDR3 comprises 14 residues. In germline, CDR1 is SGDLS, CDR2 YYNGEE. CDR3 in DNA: TGTGCCAGCAGCGTAAGGGACAGCAACACTGAAGCTTTCTTT. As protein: CASSVRDSNTEAFF.

CDR3 nucleotide sequence: TGCGCCAGCAGCCAAGAGGGTACGAGGACCGGGGAGCTGTTTTTT. Encoded protein: CASSQEGTRTGELFF. This chain uses TRBV4-1 with TRBJ2-2; D is ambiguous. The CDR3 contains 15 residues. Germline V CDR1 and CDR2: MGHRA, YSYEKL. Deletions cut 0 bases from V and 5 bases from J, with 10 bases between.

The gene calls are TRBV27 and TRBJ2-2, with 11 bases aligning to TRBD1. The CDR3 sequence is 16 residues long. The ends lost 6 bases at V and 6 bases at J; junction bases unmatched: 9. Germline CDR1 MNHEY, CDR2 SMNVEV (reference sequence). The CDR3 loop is CASSPEGTGGPGELFF. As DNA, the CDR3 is TGTGCCAGCAGCCCTGAGGGGACAGGGGGTCCCGGGGAGCTGTTTTTT.

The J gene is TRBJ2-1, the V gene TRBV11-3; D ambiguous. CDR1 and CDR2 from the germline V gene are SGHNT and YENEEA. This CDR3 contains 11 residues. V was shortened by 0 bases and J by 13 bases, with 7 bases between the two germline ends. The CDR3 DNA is TGTGCCAGCAGCTTAGATCAGGAACAGTTCTTC. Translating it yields CASSLDQEQFF.

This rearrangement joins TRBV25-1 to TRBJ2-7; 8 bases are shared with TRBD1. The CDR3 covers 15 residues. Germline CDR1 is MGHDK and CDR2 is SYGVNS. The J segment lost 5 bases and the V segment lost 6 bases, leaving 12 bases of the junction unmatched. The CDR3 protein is CASSEGQGIVHEQYF. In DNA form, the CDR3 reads TGTGCCAGCAGCGAAGGACAGGGTATCGTCCACGAGCAGTACTTC.

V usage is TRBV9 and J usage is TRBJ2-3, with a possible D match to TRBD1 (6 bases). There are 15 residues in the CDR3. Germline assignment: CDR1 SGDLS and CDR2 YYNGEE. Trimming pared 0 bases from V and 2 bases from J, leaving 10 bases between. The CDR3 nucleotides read TGTGCCAGCAGCGTAGACAGGGTCCTCACAGATACGCAGTATTTT. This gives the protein CASSVDRVLTDTQYF.

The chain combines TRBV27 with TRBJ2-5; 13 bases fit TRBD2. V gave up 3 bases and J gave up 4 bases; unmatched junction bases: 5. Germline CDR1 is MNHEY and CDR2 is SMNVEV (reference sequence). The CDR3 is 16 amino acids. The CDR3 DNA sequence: TGTGCCAGCAGTTTTTCGGGACTAGCGGGGACAGAGACCCAGTACTTC. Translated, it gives CASSFSGLAGTETQYF.

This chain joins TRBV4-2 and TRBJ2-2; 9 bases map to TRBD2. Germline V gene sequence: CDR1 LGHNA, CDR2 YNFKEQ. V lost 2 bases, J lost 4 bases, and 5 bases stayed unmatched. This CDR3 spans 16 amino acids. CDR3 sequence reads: CASSQRLAAGTGELFF. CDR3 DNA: TGTGCCAGCAGCCAAAGACTAGCGGCGGGCACCGGGGAGCTGTTTTTT.

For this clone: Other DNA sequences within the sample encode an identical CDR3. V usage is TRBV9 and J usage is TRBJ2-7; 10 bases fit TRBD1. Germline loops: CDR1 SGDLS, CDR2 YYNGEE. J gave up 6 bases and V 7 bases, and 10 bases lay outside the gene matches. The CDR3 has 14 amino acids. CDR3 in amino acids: CASSPGTGASEQYF. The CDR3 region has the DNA TGTGCCAGCTCCCCCGGGACAGGGGCGAGCGAGCAGTACTTC.

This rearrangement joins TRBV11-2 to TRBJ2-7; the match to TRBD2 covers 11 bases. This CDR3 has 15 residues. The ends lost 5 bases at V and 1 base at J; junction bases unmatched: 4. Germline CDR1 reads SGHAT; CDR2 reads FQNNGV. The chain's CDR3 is CASSATSGGSYEQYF. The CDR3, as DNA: TGTGCCAGCAGCGCAACTAGCGGGGGTTCCTACGAGCAGTACTTC.

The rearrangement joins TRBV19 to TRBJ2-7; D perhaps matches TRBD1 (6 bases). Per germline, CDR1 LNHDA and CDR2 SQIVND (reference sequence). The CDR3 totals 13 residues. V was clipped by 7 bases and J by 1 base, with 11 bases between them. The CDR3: CASKGRGSYEQYF. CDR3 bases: TGTGCCAGTAAGGGCAGGGGATCCTACGAGCAGTACTTC.

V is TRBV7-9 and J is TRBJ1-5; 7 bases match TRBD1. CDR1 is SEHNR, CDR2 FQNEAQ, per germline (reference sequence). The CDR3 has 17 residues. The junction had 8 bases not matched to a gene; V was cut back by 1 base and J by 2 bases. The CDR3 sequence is CASSLGTGDFGNQPQHF. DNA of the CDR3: TGTGCCAGCAGCTTAGGGACAGGAGATTTTGGCAATCAGCCCCAGCATTTT.

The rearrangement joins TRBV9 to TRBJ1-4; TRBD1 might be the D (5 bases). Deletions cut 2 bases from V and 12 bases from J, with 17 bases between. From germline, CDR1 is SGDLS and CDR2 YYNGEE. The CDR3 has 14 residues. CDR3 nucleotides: TGTGCCAGCAGCGTCGCGGGACCCAAGACCCAACTGTTTTTT. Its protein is CASSVAGPKTQLFF.

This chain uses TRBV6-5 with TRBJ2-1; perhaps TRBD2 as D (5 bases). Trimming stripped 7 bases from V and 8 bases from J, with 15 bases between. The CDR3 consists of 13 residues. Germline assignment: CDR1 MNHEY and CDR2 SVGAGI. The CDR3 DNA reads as TGTGCCAGCAACGAGCGGCCAGCATATGAGCAGTTCTTC. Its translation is CASNERPAYEQFF.

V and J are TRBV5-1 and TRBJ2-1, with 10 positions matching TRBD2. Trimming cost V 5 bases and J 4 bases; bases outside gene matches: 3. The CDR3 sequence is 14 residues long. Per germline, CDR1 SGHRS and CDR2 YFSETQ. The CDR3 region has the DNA TGCGCCAGCAGGAGCGGGGGGGTTTACAATGAGCAGTTCTTC. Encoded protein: CASRSGGVYNEQFF.

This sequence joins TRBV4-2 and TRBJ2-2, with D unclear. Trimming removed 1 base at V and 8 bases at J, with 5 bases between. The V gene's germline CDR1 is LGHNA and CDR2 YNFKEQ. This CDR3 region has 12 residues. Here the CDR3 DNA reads TGTGCCAGCAGCCAAGTCTCGGGGGAGCTGTTTTTT. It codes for CASSQVSGELFF.

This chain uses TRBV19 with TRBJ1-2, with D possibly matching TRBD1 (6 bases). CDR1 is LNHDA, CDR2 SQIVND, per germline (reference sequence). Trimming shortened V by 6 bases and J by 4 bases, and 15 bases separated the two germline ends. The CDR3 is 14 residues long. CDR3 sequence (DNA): TGTGCCAGTAGAAACCCTTGGGACATCTATGGCTACACCTTC. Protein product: CASRNPWDIYGYTF.

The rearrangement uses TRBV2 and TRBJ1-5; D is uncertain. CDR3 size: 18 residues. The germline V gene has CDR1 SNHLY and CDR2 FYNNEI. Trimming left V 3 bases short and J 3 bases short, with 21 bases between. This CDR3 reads CASSDNGPGGRNNQPQHF. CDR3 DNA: TGTGCCAGCAGTGATAATGGCCCAGGAGGGAGGAACAATCAGCCCCAGCATTTT. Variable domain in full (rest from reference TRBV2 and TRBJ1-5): EPEVTQTPSHQVTQMGQEVILRCVPISNHLYFYWYRQILGQKVEFLVSFYNNEISEKSEIFDDQFSVERPDGSNFTLKIRSTKLEDSAMYFCASSDNGPGGRNNQPQHFGDGTRLSIL.

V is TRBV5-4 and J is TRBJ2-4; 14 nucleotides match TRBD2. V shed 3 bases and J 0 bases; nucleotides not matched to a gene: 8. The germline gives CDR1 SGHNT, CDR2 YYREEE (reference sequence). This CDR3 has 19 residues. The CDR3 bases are TGTGCCAGCAGCTCCGGACTAGCGGGGGGAAATTTAGCCAAAAACATTCAGTACTTC. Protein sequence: CASSSGLAGGNLAKNIQYF. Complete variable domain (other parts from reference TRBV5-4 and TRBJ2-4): ETGVTQSPTHLIKTRGQQVTLRCSSQSGHNTVSWYQQALGQGPQFIFQYYREEENGRGNFPPRFSGLQFPNYSSELNVNALELDDSALYLCASSSGLAGGNLAKNIQYFGAGTRLSVL.

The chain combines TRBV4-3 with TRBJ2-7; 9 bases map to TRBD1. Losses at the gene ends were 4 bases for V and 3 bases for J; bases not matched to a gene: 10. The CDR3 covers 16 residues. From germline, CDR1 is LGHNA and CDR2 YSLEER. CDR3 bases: TGCGCCAGCAGCCCTGTCGGGACAGGGCTCATCTACGAGCAGTACTTC. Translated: CASSPVGTGLIYEQYF.

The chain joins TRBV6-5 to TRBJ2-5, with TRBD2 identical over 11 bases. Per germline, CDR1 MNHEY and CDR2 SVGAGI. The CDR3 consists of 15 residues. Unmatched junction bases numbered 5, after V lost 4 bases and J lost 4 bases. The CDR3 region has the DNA TGTGCCAGCAGTTTAGCGGGGGGGTCAGGAGAGACCCAGTACTTC. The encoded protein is CASSLAGGSGETQYF.

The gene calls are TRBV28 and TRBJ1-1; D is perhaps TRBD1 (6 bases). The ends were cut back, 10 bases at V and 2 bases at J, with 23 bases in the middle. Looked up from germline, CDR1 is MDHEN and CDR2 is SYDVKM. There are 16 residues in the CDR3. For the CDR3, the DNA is TGTGCCATATCGGACAGTCGTGGGGGTTCCAACACTGAAGCTTTCTTT. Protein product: CAISDSRGGSNTEAFF.

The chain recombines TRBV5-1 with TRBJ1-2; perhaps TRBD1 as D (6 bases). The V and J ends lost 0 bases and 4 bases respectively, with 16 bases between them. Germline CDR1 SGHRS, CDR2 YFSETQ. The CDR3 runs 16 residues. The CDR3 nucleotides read TGCGCCAGCAGCTTGGACAACAGGGCCTCGGGCTATGGCTACACCTTC. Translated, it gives CASSLDNRASGYGYTF.

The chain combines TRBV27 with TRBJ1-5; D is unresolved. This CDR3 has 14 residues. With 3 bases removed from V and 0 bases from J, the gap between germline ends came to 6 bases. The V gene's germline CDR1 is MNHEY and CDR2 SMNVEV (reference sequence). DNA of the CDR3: TGTGCCAGCAGTTTGTTAGCTAGCAATCAGCCCCAGCATTTT. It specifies CASSLLASNQPQHF.

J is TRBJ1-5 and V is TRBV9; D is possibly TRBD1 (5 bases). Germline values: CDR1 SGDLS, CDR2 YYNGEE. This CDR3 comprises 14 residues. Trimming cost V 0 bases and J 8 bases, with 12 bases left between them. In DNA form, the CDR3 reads TGTGCCAGCAGCGTAGAGGGAGGGGTAAAGCCCCAGCATTTT. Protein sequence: CASSVEGGVKPQHF.

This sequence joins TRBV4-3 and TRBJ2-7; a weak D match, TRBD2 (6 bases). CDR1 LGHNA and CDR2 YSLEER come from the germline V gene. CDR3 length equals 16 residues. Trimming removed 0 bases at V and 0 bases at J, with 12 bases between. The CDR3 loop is CASSQDRAGSSYEQYF. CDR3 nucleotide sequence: TGCGCCAGCAGCCAAGATAGGGCGGGGAGCTCCTACGAGCAGTACTTC.